A single sample is the source of the 15 T cell receptor beta chains below, sequenced in a study of CD8+ T cells in alopecia areata. It was cDNA, reverse transcribed from extracted RNA, that served as the sequencing template. Repertoires were generated with immunoSEQ multiplex PCR, while TCRdb's copy carries only in-frame clones and drops some. The sample has 150,000 or so clones; about 60% are singletons. Sequencing was performed on CD4+ T cells sorted from blood, taken at week 0. The source of these receptors is a human donor with alopecia areata.

The chain combines TRBV29-1 with TRBJ2-5; D uncertain. The closer fit of TRBJ2-7 to the DNA end suggests the J call may be wrong. In germline, CDR1 is SQVTM, CDR2 ANQGSEA. This CDR3 spans 12 amino acids. CDR3 residues: CSVESSSYEQYF. For the CDR3, the DNA is TGCAGCGTTGAAAGCAGCTCCTACGAGCAGTACTTC.

The V gene is TRBV5-1, the J gene TRBJ2-1, with D possibly TRBD2 on 5 matching bases. This CDR3 region has 15 residues. Trimming removed 6 bases at V and 7 bases at J, with 20 bases between. Germline CDR1 reads SGHRS; CDR2 reads YFSETQ. CDR3 coding DNA: TGCGCCAGCACCCCATTGAGCGGACTTCTAAATGAGCAGTTCTTC. Protein product: CASTPLSGLLNEQFF.

This clone has just a few counts. This sequence joins TRBV30 and TRBJ1-1, with no clear D. V lost 3 bases and J lost 5, with 7 bases in between. The germline V gene encodes CDR1 GTSNPN and CDR2 SVGIG (reference sequence). This CDR3 has 11 amino acids. CDR3: CAWRRWTEAFF. DNA of the CDR3: TGTGCCTGGAGACGTTGGACTGAAGCTTTCTTT.

The rearrangement joins TRBV7-2 to TRBJ2-5, with D possibly being TRBD1 or TRBD2 (6 bases each). The V end was cut by 5 bases, the J end by 0 bases, with 13 bases between. This CDR3 contains 15 residues. Germline lookup yields CDR1 SGHTA and CDR2 FQGNSA. The CDR3: CASSTRGAYQETQYF. CDR3 bases: TGTGCCAGCAGCACTAGGGGGGCGTACCAAGAGACCCAGTACTTC.

This rearrangement joins TRBV9 to TRBJ1-2; perhaps TRBD1 as D (6 bases). Germline-derived CDR1 and CDR2 are SGDLS and YYNGEE. Trimming pared 0 bases from V and 5 bases from J, leaving 20 bases between. CDR3 length: 17 residues. The CDR3: CASSVAEWGRPGYGYTF. Written as DNA, the CDR3 is TGTGCCAGCAGCGTAGCGGAATGGGGGCGCCCGGGGTATGGCTACACCTTC.

The chain recombines TRBV4-3 with TRBJ1-2, with 12 bases matching TRBD1. With V trimmed by 5 bases and J by 6 bases, 4 bases remained unmatched. The CDR3 loop spans 14 amino acids. CDR1 is LGHNA and CDR2 is YSLEER in the germline V gene. Here the CDR3 reads CASSAGQGADGYTF. The CDR3 region has the DNA TGCGCCAGCAGCGCGGGACAGGGGGCGGATGGCTACACCTTC.

This clone was observed a handful of times. The chain's CDR3 is CATSEMVAGAGNTIYF. DNA for the CDR3: TGTGCCACCAGCGAGATGGTGGCAGGGGCTGGAAACACCATATATTTT. The chain couples TRBV15 to TRBJ1-3; D is perhaps TRBD1 (6 bases). The CDR3 totals 16 residues. Trimming left V 5 bases short and J 2 bases short, with 16 bases between. Germline CDR1 reads LNHNV; CDR2 reads YYDKDF (reference sequence).

The chain combines TRBV6-1 with TRBJ2-7; 7 nucleotides agree with TRBD2. The CDR3 extends over 13 amino acids. The germline CDR1 and CDR2 sequences are MNHNS and SASEGT. The J segment lost 5 bases and the V segment lost 6 bases, leaving 7 bases of the junction unmatched. DNA for the CDR3: TGTGCCAGCAGACCAAGCGGGGAGCACGAGCAGTACTTC. This encodes CASRPSGEHEQYF.

The V call is TRBV6-5, the J call TRBJ2-2, with 7 bases fitting TRBD2. This CDR3 is 12 amino acids long. V was clipped by 11 bases and J by 0 bases; unmatched bases: 0. Germline CDR1 and CDR2: MNHEY and SVGAGI. The DNA for the CDR3 is TGTGCCGGGGGGGCGAACACCGGGGAGCTGTTTTTT. The encoded protein is CAGGANTGELFF.

This clone was observed a few times. The chain combines TRBV29-1 with TRBJ2-7; no reliable D call. Trimming shortened V by 2 bases and J by 5 bases, and 10 bases separated the two germline ends. The germline CDR1 and CDR2 sequences are SQVTM and ANQGSEA. The CDR3 contains 12 residues. CDR3 coding DNA: TGCAGCGTTGAACCAGGTGGCCACGAGCAGTACTTC. Translation gives CSVEPGGHEQYF.

This chain links TRBV4-2 with TRBJ2-5; 13 bases map to TRBD2. J gave up 6 bases and V 0 bases, and 7 bases lay outside the gene matches. The CDR3 totals 17 residues. Germline V gene sequence: CDR1 LGHNA, CDR2 YNFKEQ. CDR3 region: CASSQERLAGGGKTQYF. In DNA, the CDR3 is TGTGCCAGCAGCCAAGAGAGACTAGCGGGGGGCGGAAAGACCCAGTACTTC.

J is TRBJ2-2 and V is TRBV5-1; the D is unclear. Trimming stripped 3 bases from V and 4 bases from J, with 13 bases between. The CDR3 totals 15 residues. Germline assignment: CDR1 SGHRS and CDR2 YFSETQ. Here the CDR3 reads CASSSLEPGTGELFF. DNA for the CDR3: TGCGCCAGCAGCTCTCTAGAACCAGGCACCGGGGAGCTGTTTTTT. The complete variable domain, with remaining parts taken from reference TRBV5-1 and TRBJ2-2, reads KAGVTQTPRYLIKTRGQQVTLSCSPISGHRSVSWYQQTPGQGLQFLFEYFSETQRNKGNFPGRFSGRQFSNSRSEMNVSTLELGDSALYLCASSSLEPGTGELFFGEGSRLTVL.

Points on this clone: One end of the junction varies from germline; a read error may be responsible. The chain recombines TRBV7-9 with TRBJ1-1; D might be TRBD1 (6 bases). Germline V gene data show CDR1 as SEHNR and CDR2 as FQNEAQ (reference sequence). This CDR3 contains 15 residues. The DNA for the CDR3 is TGTGCCAGCAGCTCATCACTCTTGCGGGACACCGAAGCTTTCTTT. Protein: CASSSSLLRDTEAFF.

The rearrangement uses TRBV30 and TRBJ1-5; D is unclear. Per germline, CDR1 GTSNPN and CDR2 SVGIG (reference sequence). The CDR3 length is 13 residues. V lost 0 bases and J lost 5, with 8 bases in between. In nucleotides, the CDR3 is TGTGCCTGGAGTGTAGGCAGTCATCAGCCCCAGCATTTT. Amino acids: CAWSVGSHQPQHF.

This sequence joins TRBV7-2 and TRBJ2-3, with a weak D call TRBD1 (6 bases). The germline gives CDR1 SGHTA, CDR2 FQGNSA. The CDR3 runs 15 residues. With 5 bases removed from V and 6 bases from J, the gap between germline ends came to 18 bases. The CDR3 region has the DNA TGTGCCAGCAGCCCCCAGCCAGGGGCGAAGGATACGCAGTATTTT. Its protein is CASSPQPGAKDTQYF.